The 31 T cell receptor beta chains below all came from one sample that was sequenced in a study of cytomegalovirus exposure and HLA in healthy donors (dated by TCRdb to the late 2010s). Libraries were constructed by the immunoSEQ multiplex PCR assay. For the multiplex PCR, a mixture combining 60 forward primers for TCR Vbeta segments and 13 reverse primers for TCR Jbeta segments was used. In TCRdb, the immuneACCESS table is reduced to in-frame sequences with V and J assigned. These tables do not hold every clone; where another copy was compared, an unresolved V gene accounts for under half, and the others remain unexplained. A total of about 250,000 clones appear in this sample, 80% of them only once. The top ten clones comprise about 0.29% of the sample. The sequencing input was PBMCs. These receptors all come from a girl between 2 and 10 years old in good health and CMV-seronegative.

This sequence joins TRBV19 and TRBJ1-1, with 7 bases aligning to TRBD1. The germline CDR1 and CDR2 sequences are LNHDA and SQIVND (reference sequence). The trim removed 7 bases at V and 4 bases at J, leaving 3 bases unmatched. The CDR3 sequence is 12 residues long. This CDR3 reads CASNRGGTEAFF. The CDR3 nucleotides read TGTGCCAGTAACAGGGGTGGCACTGAAGCTTTCTTT.

The genes are TRBV2 and TRBJ2-3, with 8 bases fitting TRBD1. V was pared by 9 bases and J by 2 bases, with 7 bases of the junction left unmatched. The CDR3 runs 14 residues. Germline V gene sequence: CDR1 SNHLY, CDR2 FYNNEI. DNA of the CDR3: TGTGCCAGAGACAGGGGCGGTAACACAGATACGCAGTATTTT. Amino acid sequence: CARDRGGNTDTQYF.

This clone has a handful of counts. The rearrangement joins TRBV6-5 to TRBJ1-2; 11 positions match TRBD1. From germline, CDR1 is MNHEY and CDR2 SVGAGI. Losses at the gene ends were 6 bases for V and 5 bases for J; bases not matched to a gene: 5. The CDR3 sequence is 14 residues long. The CDR3 DNA is TGTGCCAGCAGCTGGACAGGGGGCGGGTATGGCTACACCTTC. This translates into CASSWTGGGYGYTF.

The chain links TRBV5-1 to TRBJ1-3; D gene uncertain. V was trimmed by 0 bases and J by 0 bases, leaving 4 bases between them. In germline, CDR1 is SGHRS, CDR2 YFSETQ. This CDR3 is built from 14 residues. DNA of the CDR3: TGCGCCAGCAGCTTGGACTACTCTGGAAACACCATATATTTT. Translation: CASSLDYSGNTIYF.

The sample holds a few counts of this clone. The chain uses TRBV7-7 and TRBJ2-5; possible D gene TRBD2, 7 bases. V shed 1 base and J shed 6 bases, with 12 bases lying between them. The CDR3 is 14 residues long. Germline V gene sequence: CDR1 SSHAT, CDR2 FNYEAQ (reference sequence). The CDR3 sequence is CASSLDGGPKTQYF. In DNA, the CDR3 is TGTGCCAGCAGCTTAGACGGGGGGCCGAAGACCCAGTACTTC.

This chain links TRBV6-5 with TRBJ2-5, with 9 bases that match TRBD2. Unmatched junction bases numbered 7, after V lost 0 bases and J lost 5 bases. CDR3 size: 16 residues. The germline CDR1 and CDR2 sequences are MNHEY and SVGAGI. The CDR3 spells CASSYSAGGPGETQYF. The CDR3 nucleotides read TGTGCCAGCAGTTACTCGGCGGGAGGGCCTGGGGAGACCCAGTACTTC.

The chain couples TRBV30 to TRBJ2-2, with D possibly TRBD2 on 7 matching bases. Per the germline V gene, CDR1 is GTSNPN and CDR2 is SVGIG (reference sequence). CDR3 length: 15 residues. Trimming removed 0 bases from V and 6 bases from J, with 14 bases in between. The CDR3 loop reads CAWSVLQGGAGELFF. DNA of the CDR3: TGTGCCTGGAGTGTTTTACAGGGAGGGGCCGGGGAGCTGTTTTTT.

This chain connects TRBV4-1 to TRBJ2-1; possibly TRBD2 for D (6 bases). The CDR3 loop spans 16 amino acids. V was shortened by 4 bases and J by 5 bases, with 18 bases between the two germline ends. In germline, CDR1 is MGHRA, CDR2 YSYEKL. The CDR3 loop reads CASSPRAGLSNNEQFF. CDR3 nucleotides: TGCGCCAGCAGCCCAAGAGCTGGACTATCAAACAATGAGCAGTTCTTC.

This clone was recorded a few times. This chain connects TRBV19 to TRBJ1-5, with D unresolved. With 3 bases removed from V and 2 bases from J, the gap between germline ends came to 11 bases. The V gene's germline CDR1 is LNHDA and CDR2 SQIVND (reference sequence). The CDR3 covers 15 residues. This CDR3 reads CASSIVGVGNQPQHF. DNA of the CDR3: TGTGCCAGTAGTATTGTCGGGGTGGGCAATCAGCCCCAGCATTTT.

The chain has TRBV4-2 and TRBJ2-5; 7 positions match TRBD2. The end of the DNA is better explained by TRBJ2-7, so the J call may be wrong. The CDR3 totals 14 residues. Germline-derived CDR1 and CDR2 are LGHNA and YNFKEQ. This CDR3 is CASSPSGINYEQYF. CDR3 sequence (DNA): TGTGCCAGCAGCCCGAGCGGGATAAACTACGAGCAGTACTTC.

This rearrangement joins TRBV9 to TRBJ1-2; D unclear. V was shortened by 3 bases and J by 1 base, with 7 bases between the two germline ends. Germline-derived CDR1 and CDR2 are SGDLS and YYNGEE. This CDR3 is 13 amino acids long. As DNA, the CDR3 is TGTGCCAGCAGCGACGCAGTTAACTATGGCTACACCTTC. This translates into CASSDAVNYGYTF.

CDR3 coding DNA: TGTGCTAGTGGCTCCTTCGAGTCCACTGAAGCTTTCTTT. This gives the protein CASGSFESTEAFF. The rearrangement uses TRBV12-5 and TRBJ1-1; D remains unclear. Trimming shortened V by 6 bases and J by 4 bases, and 12 bases separated the two germline ends. Per the germline V gene, CDR1 is LGHNT and CDR2 is FRNRAP. The CDR3 is 13 residues long.

The chain joins TRBV6-1 to TRBJ1-1; D perhaps matches TRBD1 (6 bases). V was pared by 3 bases and J by 2 bases, with 13 bases between. The germline CDR1 and CDR2 sequences are MNHNS and SASEGT. The length of the CDR3 is 15 residues. The CDR3, as DNA: TGTGCCAGCAGTGAGCAGGGACATCAAAACACTGAAGCTTTCTTT. It yields the protein CASSEQGHQNTEAFF.

This clone occurred a few times. J is TRBJ1-3 and V is TRBV4-1; D possibly corresponds to TRBD1 (5 bases). The CDR3 is 15 amino acids. The germline V and J ends were trimmed by 6 bases and 0 bases, with 12 bases remaining between them. CDR1 MGHRA and CDR2 YSYEKL come from the germline V gene. In DNA form, the CDR3 reads TGCGCCAGCAGGGAAAAGGGGCTCTCTGGAAACACCATATATTTT. It codes for CASREKGLSGNTIYF.

This chain joins TRBV11-1 and TRBJ2-1; a possible D gene is TRBD1 (9 bases). Between the trimmed V and J ends, which lost 8 bases and 7 bases, there was a span of 18 bases. The CDR3 is made up of 14 amino acids. CDR1 and CDR2 (germline): SGHAT, FQDESV (reference sequence). The CDR3 sequence is CASGTRGTGNEQFF. The DNA for the CDR3 is TGTGCCAGCGGGACTAGGGGGACAGGGAATGAGCAGTTCTTC.

The chain recombines TRBV6-1 with TRBJ2-6; D perhaps matches TRBD2 (5 bases). Germline V gene data show CDR1 as MNHNS and CDR2 as SASEGT. V dropped 7 bases and J dropped 0 bases, with 10 bases sitting between them. The CDR3 contains 15 residues. Here the CDR3 DNA reads TGTGCCAGCATGGGTGGGAGCTCTGGGGCCAACGTCCTGACTTTC. This translates into CASMGGSSGANVLTF.

The chain links TRBV19 to TRBJ1-2; D call uncertain. The CDR3 has 13 residues. Trimming stripped 6 bases from V and 4 bases from J, with 12 bases between. Germline CDR1 and CDR2: LNHDA and SQIVND (reference sequence). In nucleotides, the CDR3 is TGTGCCAGTAGCTCAGGCGCACGCTATGGCTACACCTTC. This sequence encodes CASSSGARYGYTF.

This clone was seen a handful of times. This chain uses TRBV7-9 with TRBJ2-7; 11 positions match TRBD2. Germline V lookup: CDR1 SEHNR, CDR2 FQNEAQ (reference sequence). V trimming: 4 bases; J trimming: 2 bases; junction bases outside the gene matches: 4. This CDR3 is 15 amino acids long. CDR3 sequence: CASSYTSGSPYEQYF. The CDR3 DNA sequence: TGTGCCAGCAGCTACACTAGCGGGAGTCCCTACGAGCAGTACTTC. The entire variable domain, with the rest obtained from reference TRBV7-9 and TRBJ2-7, is as follows: DTGVSQNPRHKITKRGQNVTFRCDPISEHNRLYWYRQTLGQGPEFLTYFQNEAQLEKSRLLSDRFSAERPKGSFSTLEIQRTEQGDSAMYLCASSYTSGSPYEQYFGPGTRLTVT.

This clone was seen just once. As DNA, the CDR3 is TGCGCCAGCAGCTTTAGGGGTTTGTACAATGAGCAGTTCTTC. It specifies CASSFRGLYNEQFF. The rearrangement links TRBV5-1 to TRBJ2-1; D perhaps matches TRBD1 (5 bases). CDR1 SGHRS and CDR2 YFSETQ come from the germline V gene. This CDR3 is built from 14 residues. Trimming removed 2 bases from V and 4 bases from J, with 10 bases in between.

The J gene is TRBJ1-1, the V gene TRBV5-1, with a tentative D call TRBD1 (6 bases). Trimming took 4 bases from V and 1 from J, leaving 11 bases between them. Germline assignment: CDR1 SGHRS and CDR2 YFSETQ. This CDR3 has 14 amino acids. The CDR3 region is CASSVRTENTEAFF. The CDR3, as DNA: TGCGCCAGCAGCGTACGGACAGAGAACACTGAAGCTTTCTTT.

V usage is TRBV21-1 and J usage is TRBJ1-1; the D call in the table, TRBD1, was not verified against the DNA. TRBV21-1 is flagged as a pseudogene. This CDR3 is 15 amino acids long. DNA for the CDR3: TGTGCCAGCAGGTCACGGACAGACAGTTGCACTGAAGCTTTCTTT. Protein sequence: CASRSRTDSCTEAFF.

This chain links TRBV12-2 with TRBJ2-5; TRBD1, the table's D call, was not compared with the DNA. TRBV12-2 is listed as a pseudogene. The CDR3 sequence is 16 residues long. Here the CDR3 DNA reads TGTGCAAGTCGCCCGACGCAGGCAACAGGTTGGGAGACCCAGTACTTC. It specifies CASRPTQATGWETQYF.

The V call is TRBV6-6, the J call TRBJ2-2; 7 bases are shared with TRBD2. Trimming removed 3 bases from V and 4 bases from J; junction bases left unmatched: 8. This CDR3 is 16 amino acids long. The germline V gene has CDR1 MNHNY and CDR2 SVGAGI (reference sequence). The CDR3 reads CASSYVRGGGTGELFF. CDR3 coding DNA: TGTGCCAGCAGTTATGTTAGAGGCGGGGGCACCGGGGAGCTGTTTTTT.

V is TRBV9 and J is TRBJ2-7, with D perhaps TRBD2 (5 bases). The V end lost 0 bases, the J end lost 2 bases, and 12 bases lay between the germline ends. CDR3 length equals 15 residues. CDR1 and CDR2 from the germline V gene are SGDLS and YYNGEE. As DNA, the CDR3 is TGTGCCAGCAGCGTAGAAGGAGAGGGCGCCTACGAGCAGTACTTC. It yields the protein CASSVEGEGAYEQYF.

The CDR3 protein is CASSSAGGSYNEQFF. CDR3 in DNA: TGTGCCAGCAGTTCTGCGGGCGGGTCCTACAATGAGCAGTTCTTC. This sequence joins TRBV28 and TRBJ2-1, with D possibly being TRBD2 (5 bases). CDR1 and CDR2 (germline): MDHEN, SYDVKM. Trimming removed 4 bases from V and 1 base from J, with 11 bases in between. The CDR3 length is 15 residues.

The chain couples TRBV7-6 to TRBJ2-1, with a tentative D call TRBD2 (6 bases). The CDR3 spans 15 residues. V was pared by 10 bases and J by 6 bases, with 22 bases between. The germline CDR1 and CDR2 sequences are SGHVS and FNYEAQ. CDR3 DNA: TGTGCCACCGCCCCCGTGACTAGGGCGGCCAATGAGCAGTTCTTC. Its translation: CATAPVTRAANEQFF.

The genes are TRBV5-5 and TRBJ2-2; D uncertain. This CDR3 contains 13 residues. Looked up from germline, CDR1 is SGHKS and CDR2 is YYEKEE (reference sequence). V was pared by 0 bases and J by 7 bases, with 7 bases between. This CDR3 is CASSLAPGGELFF. CDR3 DNA: TGTGCCAGCAGCTTGGCGCCGGGCGGGGAGCTGTTTTTT.

The genes are TRBV7-2 and TRBJ2-2, with D hard to call. The CDR3 spans 17 residues. Per the germline V gene, CDR1 is SGHTA and CDR2 is FQGNSA. Deletions cut 1 base from V and 4 bases from J, with 16 bases between. In nucleotides, the CDR3 is TGTGCCAGCAGCTTAGTCGGTCTAAACTCGGGCACCGGGGAGCTGTTTTTT. Its protein is CASSLVGLNSGTGELFF.

The gene calls are TRBV4-1 and TRBJ2-7; 7 bases match TRBD1. This CDR3 region has 15 residues. Trimming removed 2 bases from V and 2 bases from J; junction bases left unmatched: 6. CDR1 and CDR2 (germline): MGHRA, YSYEKL. CDR3: CASSQSPGQPYEQYF. In DNA form, the CDR3 reads TGCGCCAGCAGCCAATCGCCGGGACAGCCCTACGAGCAGTACTTC.

This rearrangement joins TRBV19 to TRBJ2-7; 8 bases are shared with TRBD1. This CDR3 spans 15 amino acids. Germline values: CDR1 LNHDA, CDR2 SQIVND (reference sequence). Trimming removed 4 bases from V and 1 base from J; junction bases left unmatched: 6. The CDR3: CASSSRQGNSYEQYF. The CDR3 coding sequence is TGTGCCAGTAGTAGCCGACAGGGGAATTCCTACGAGCAGTACTTC.

This rearrangement joins TRBV5-6 to TRBJ2-3, with D possibly matching TRBD2 (5 bases). Germline lookup yields CDR1 SGHDT and CDR2 YYEEEE. This CDR3 is built from 15 residues. V was cut by 0 bases and J by 2 bases, with 10 bases left in between. The CDR3 loop reads CASSLARRDTDTQYF. The CDR3 nucleotides read TGTGCCAGCAGCTTGGCCCGCCGGGACACAGATACGCAGTATTTT. The full variable domain, with the rest looked up from reference TRBV5-6 and TRBJ2-3, is DAGVTQSPTHLIKTRGQQVTLRCSPKSGHDTVSWYQQALGQGPQFIFQYYEEEERQRGNFPDRFSGHQFPNYSSELNVNALLLGDSALYLCASSLARRDTDTQYFGPGTRLTVL.